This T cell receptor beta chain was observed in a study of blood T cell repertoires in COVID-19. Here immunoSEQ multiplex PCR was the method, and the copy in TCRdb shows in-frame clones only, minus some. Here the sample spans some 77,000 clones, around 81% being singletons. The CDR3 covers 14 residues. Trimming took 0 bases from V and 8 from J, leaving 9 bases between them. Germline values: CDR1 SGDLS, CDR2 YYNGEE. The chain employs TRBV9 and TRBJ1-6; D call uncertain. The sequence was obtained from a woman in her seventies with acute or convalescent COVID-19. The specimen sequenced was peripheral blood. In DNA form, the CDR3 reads TGTGCCAGCAGCGTAGAAGAGAGTTATTCACCCCTCCACTTT. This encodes CASSVEESYSPLHF. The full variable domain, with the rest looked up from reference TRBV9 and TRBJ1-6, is DSGVTQTPKHLITATGQRVTLRCSPRSGDLSVYWYQQSLDQGLQFLIQYYNGEERAKGNILERFSAQQFPDLHSELNLSSLELGDSALYFCASSVEESYSPLHFGNGTRLTVT.